This T cell receptor (beta chain) was found in a study of spatial heterogeneity in lung cancer. Carried by each TCR cDNA molecule was a unique molecular identifier. TCRdb processed the 5' RACE reads anew with MiXCR; each CDR3 protein has one entry. The sample includes over 95,000 distinct CDR3 sequences, 11% of them seen just once. The V end was cut by 5 bases, the J end by 4 bases, with 17 bases between. Germline CDR1 MNHNS, CDR2 SASEGT. The CDR3 runs 15 residues. This clonotype has a count of ten or more. Specified time point: blood at routine non-recurrence follow-up after resection. The V call is TRBV6-1, the J call TRBJ1-2, with D possibly being TRBD1 (5 bases). The source material was PBMCs, sampled at follow-up. The clonotype comes from a female donor with early-stage non-small cell lung cancer. CDR3 sequence reads: CASSKSLQGVYGYTF. In DNA, the CDR3 is TGTGCCAGCAGTAAGAGCCTCCAGGGCGTCTATGGCTACACCTTC.